These 8 T cell receptor beta chains originate from one sample sequenced in a study of T cells in Graves' hyperthyroidism and ophthalmopathy. Template material for amplifying TCR beta CDR3 regions consisted of RNA transcripts. An initial round of RT-PCR targeting the TCR CDR3 relied on the HTBI primer set. TCRdb used MiXCR to reprocess the multiplex PCR reads, holding one entry per CDR3 protein. The table shows hundreds of thousands of distinct CDR3 sequences, with 14% occurring only once. The specimen sequenced was blood. These receptors were taken from a woman in her 30s with Graves' hyperthyroidism that later progressed to Graves' ophthalmopathy.

This clonotype was counted at least ten times. The gene calls are TRBV9 and TRBJ1-1, with a weak D call TRBD1 (5 bases). The CDR3 length is 13 residues. Trimming shortened V by 1 base and J by 8 bases, and 12 bases separated the two germline ends. Per germline, CDR1 SGDLS and CDR2 YYNGEE. This CDR3 is CASSVKWAGEAFF. The DNA of the CDR3 is TGTGCCAGCAGCGTAAAATGGGCAGGGGAAGCTTTCTTT.

This clonotype was counted at least ten times. The gene calls are TRBV20-1 and TRBJ1-2; possibly TRBD1 for D (5 bases). The ends were cut back, 0 bases at V and 8 bases at J, with 19 bases in the middle. The CDR3 totals 15 residues. Germline V gene lookup returns CDR1 DFQATT and CDR2 SNEGSKA (reference sequence). CDR3 nucleotide sequence: TGCAGTGCTAGAGATCCGCGGGGGACCTCCCACGGCTACACCTTC. Encoded protein: CSARDPRGTSHGYTF.

The rearrangement links TRBV2 to TRBJ2-7; D is unclear. V lost 6 bases and J lost 2, with 5 bases in between. CDR3 length: 11 amino acids. Looked up from germline, CDR1 is SNHLY and CDR2 is FYNNEI. As DNA, the CDR3 is TGTGCCAGCAGATATACCTACGAGCAGTACTTC. As protein: CASRYTYEQYF.

There are many counts of this clonotype. This chain uses TRBV25-1 with TRBJ2-5; D call uncertain. Germline values: CDR1 MGHDK, CDR2 SYGVNS. This CDR3 region has 15 residues. With 1 base removed from V and 3 bases from J, the gap between germline ends came to 12 bases. CDR3 sequence: CASSESRQAKETQYF. CDR3 nucleotide sequence: TGTGCCAGCAGTGAATCCCGGCAGGCGAAAGAGACCCAGTACTTC.

This clonotype was seen a handful of times. The V and J genes are TRBV27 and TRBJ2-3; D remains unclear. Trimming took 8 bases from V and 0 from J, leaving 12 bases between them. Germline V gives CDR1 MNHEY, CDR2 SMNVEV (reference sequence). The CDR3 has 14 amino acids. CDR3 amino acids: CASGSSDSTDTQYF. The CDR3, as DNA: TGTGCCAGCGGTTCAAGCGACAGCACAGATACGCAGTATTTT.

In its sample, this clonotype was seen many times. A much larger clone lies a single base off, so this may be a read error. The chain links TRBV7-9 to TRBJ1-1; D not resolved. Trimming cost V 6 bases and J 3 bases, with 5 bases left between them. CDR1 and CDR2 from the germline V gene are SEHNR and FQNEAQ (reference sequence). This CDR3 spans 11 amino acids. The CDR3 is CASSHDTEAFF. In nucleotides, the CDR3 is TGTGCCAGCAGTCATGACACTGAAGCTTTCTTT.

At least ten counts were recorded for this clonotype. V usage is TRBV19 and J usage is TRBJ1-1, with 7 bases lining up with TRBD1. Germline CDR1 LNHDA, CDR2 SQIVND (reference sequence). The CDR3 totals 14 residues. Trimming removed 3 bases from V and 3 bases from J; junction bases left unmatched: 4. The DNA for the CDR3 is TGTGCCAGTAGTATCTTCAGGGGGGACACTGAAGCTTTCTTT. Translating it yields CASSIFRGDTEAFF.

This clonotype has a count of ten or more. The genes are TRBV9 and TRBJ2-5; TRBD2 aligns across 7 bases. The CDR3 runs to 14 residues. The J segment lost 2 bases and the V segment lost 5 bases, leaving 6 bases of the junction unmatched. Germline CDR1 SGDLS, CDR2 YYNGEE. CDR3: CASSVGGRQETQYF. The CDR3, as DNA: TGTGCCAGCAGTGTCGGGGGGAGGCAAGAGACCCAGTACTTC.